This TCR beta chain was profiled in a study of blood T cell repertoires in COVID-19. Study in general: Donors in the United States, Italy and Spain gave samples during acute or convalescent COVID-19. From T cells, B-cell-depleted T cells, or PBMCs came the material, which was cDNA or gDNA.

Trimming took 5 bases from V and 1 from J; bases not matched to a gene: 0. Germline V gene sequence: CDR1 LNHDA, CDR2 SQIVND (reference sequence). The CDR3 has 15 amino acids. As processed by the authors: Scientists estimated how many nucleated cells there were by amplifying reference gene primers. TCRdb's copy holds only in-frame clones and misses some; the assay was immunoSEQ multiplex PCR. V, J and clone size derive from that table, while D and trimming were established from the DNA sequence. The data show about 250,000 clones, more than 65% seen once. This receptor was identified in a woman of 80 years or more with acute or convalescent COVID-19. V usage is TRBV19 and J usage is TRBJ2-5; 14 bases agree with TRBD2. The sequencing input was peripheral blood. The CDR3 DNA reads TGTGCCAGTAGTGGGACTAGCGGGGGCCAAGAGACCCAGTACTTC. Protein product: CASSGTSGGQETQYF.